One sample yielded the 14 T cell receptor beta chains listed below, sequenced in a study of T cell responses to AZD1222 COVID-19 vaccine. Method: immunoSEQ multiplex PCR; TCRdb's copy keeps in-frame clones and lacks some. The data contain around 100,000 clones, 80% to 95% of them singletons. The source was peripheral blood, collected on day 0 of AZD1222 vaccination. The receptors come from an adult in good health.

In this sample, this clone turned up a few times. The chain employs TRBV12-5 and TRBJ1-1; D unclear. V was trimmed by 6 bases and J by 6 bases, leaving 20 bases between them. The CDR3 is 15 residues long. Germline lookup yields CDR1 LGHNT and CDR2 FRNRAP. CDR3 amino acids: CASGPSRMDYSEAFF. The CDR3 nucleotides are TGTGCTAGTGGCCCCTCCCGGATGGATTACTCTGAAGCTTTCTTT.

The rearrangement joins TRBV29-1 to TRBJ1-4; TRBD1 matches at 9 bases. Trimming took 7 bases from V and 7 from J; bases not matched to a gene: 10. Germline V gene data show CDR1 as SQVTM and CDR2 as ANQGSEA. CDR3 length: 14 amino acids. In nucleotides, the CDR3 is TGCAGCGGCGCCACGACAGGGGGGGGTGAAAAACTGTTTTTT. It yields the protein CSGATTGGGEKLFF.

The genes are TRBV24-1 and TRBJ2-5; D remains unclear. V lost 3 bases and J 5 bases, leaving 9 bases between the germline ends. CDR1 and CDR2 from the germline V gene are KGHDR and SFDVKD. This CDR3 spans 13 amino acids. The CDR3 DNA reads as TGTGCCACCAGTGATCCGGCAAGGGAGACCCAGTACTTC. Protein product: CATSDPARETQYF.

The chain carries TRBV7-9 and TRBJ1-1; TRBD1 might be the D (5 bases). Germline V gene lookup returns CDR1 SEHNR and CDR2 FQNEAQ (reference sequence). Trimming took 6 bases from V and 0 from J, leaving 11 bases between them. There are 14 residues in the CDR3. CDR3 sequence reads: CASRDISMNTEAFF. The CDR3 DNA reads TGTGCCAGCAGGGACATCTCCATGAACACTGAAGCTTTCTTT.

The rearrangement uses TRBV2 and TRBJ1-5, with 9 bases identical to TRBD1. Germline values: CDR1 SNHLY, CDR2 FYNNEI. This CDR3 is built from 15 residues. V lost 5 bases and J lost 1; bases outside the gene matches: 3. The CDR3: CASSRQGVSNQPQHF. CDR3 in DNA: TGTGCCAGCAGTCGACAGGGGGTGAGCAATCAGCCCCAGCATTTT.

The J gene is TRBJ1-2, the V gene TRBV14; TRBD1 is a possible D gene (6 bases). V was clipped by 4 bases and J by 4 bases, with 10 bases between them. The CDR3 spans 13 residues. The germline V gene has CDR1 SGHDN and CDR2 FVKESK. The DNA for the CDR3 is TGTGCCAGCAGCCCCTCGACAGGCTATGGCTACACCTTC. It is translated as CASSPSTGYGYTF.

The rearrangement links TRBV19 to TRBJ2-3, with a tentative D call TRBD2 (7 bases). Germline V gene data show CDR1 as LNHDA and CDR2 as SQIVND (reference sequence). The CDR3 covers 15 residues. Trimming took 5 bases from V and 4 from J, leaving 16 bases between them. The CDR3 here is CASSRGAGSADTQYF. The CDR3 DNA reads as TGTGCCAGTAGTCGGGGGGCGGGTAGCGCAGATACGCAGTATTTT.

V usage is TRBV7-9 and J usage is TRBJ1-2; D is perhaps TRBD1 (6 bases). Looked up from germline, CDR1 is SEHNR and CDR2 is FQNEAQ (reference sequence). The CDR3 is 16 amino acids. Trimming cost V 1 base and J 0 bases, with 12 bases left between them. The CDR3 DNA reads TGTGCCAGCAGCTTAGACAGGGATGTTTCTAACTATGGCTACACCTTC. It yields the protein CASSLDRDVSNYGYTF.

This clone has only a few counts. V gene TRBV4-2 combines with J gene TRBJ1-3, with D unresolved. V lost 3 bases and J 4 bases, leaving 4 bases between the germline ends. The CDR3 has 12 residues. Germline V CDR1 and CDR2: LGHNA, YNFKEQ. CDR3 region: CASSHWGNTIYF. In nucleotides, the CDR3 is TGTGCCAGCAGCCATTGGGGAAACACCATATATTTT.

The V call is TRBV6-5, the J call TRBJ1-5, with 10 nucleotides matching TRBD1. The CDR3 runs to 14 residues. The ends lost 4 bases at V and 5 bases at J; junction bases unmatched: 2. CDR1 is MNHEY and CDR2 is SVGAGI in the germline V gene. CDR3 amino acids: CASSSTGGHQPQHF. The DNA of the CDR3 is TGTGCCAGCAGTTCGACAGGGGGCCATCAGCCCCAGCATTTT.

The rearrangement links TRBV3-1 (or the pseudogene TRBV3-2) to TRBJ2-3; 7 bases line up with TRBD2. The CDR3 has 14 residues. Trimming took 3 bases from V and 6 from J; bases not matched to a gene: 6. Germline V lookup: CDR1 LGHDT, CDR2 YNNKEL (reference sequence). For the CDR3, the DNA is TGTGCCAGCAGCCAGACTAGCCGATTTGATACGCAGTATTTT. Amino acids: CASSQTSRFDTQYF.

This rearrangement joins TRBV6-5 to TRBJ2-5; 9 nucleotides line up with TRBD2. The germline gives CDR1 MNHEY, CDR2 SVGAGI. The CDR3 totals 15 residues. Trimming cost V 7 bases and J 7 bases; bases outside gene matches: 13. Here the CDR3 reads CASISGGPLLGTQYF. Here the CDR3 DNA reads TGTGCCAGCATAAGCGGGGGGCCTTTACTGGGGACCCAGTACTTC.

The chain carries TRBV6-5 and TRBJ1-6; D gene unclear. Germline lookup yields CDR1 MNHEY and CDR2 SVGAGI. The CDR3 is 14 amino acids. With 6 bases removed from V and 5 bases from J, the gap between germline ends came to 11 bases. The CDR3, as DNA: TGTGCCAGCAGCCTAGGCCCACATAATTCACCCCTCCACTTT. Its translation: CASSLGPHNSPLHF.

The J gene is TRBJ1-1, the V gene TRBV19, with TRBD1 as a possible D gene (6 bases). The CDR3 sequence is 17 residues long. V was trimmed by 1 base and J by 2 bases, leaving 17 bases between them. In germline, CDR1 is LNHDA, CDR2 SQIVND (reference sequence). The CDR3: CASSIVGGARENTEAFF. The CDR3 DNA is TGTGCCAGTAGTATAGTAGGGGGAGCGAGGGAAAACACTGAAGCTTTCTTT.